A single sample is the source of the 23 T cell receptor beta chains below, sequenced in a study of radiation and T cells in renal cell carcinoma. Time point of the sample: blood 2 weeks post-SBRT. Treatment described: 15 Gy SBRT to primary tumor, nephrectomy 4 weeks later. Method: immunoSEQ multiplex PCR; TCRdb's copy keeps in-frame clones and lacks some. Here the sample spans around 120,000 clones, about 81% being singletons. This material consisted of blood, taken from a patient whose treatment included radiotherapy and nephrectomy. The receptors here all came from a woman aged 55-75 years with renal cell carcinoma.

The CDR3, as DNA: TGTGCCAGCACCCCAGGGTTAGGAACCAGTTACGAGCAGTACTTC. Its translation: CASTPGLGTSYEQYF. This chain joins TRBV28 and TRBJ2-7; TRBD1 might be the D (5 bases). The length of the CDR3 is 15 residues. Germline V gives CDR1 MDHEN, CDR2 SYDVKM. V lost 7 bases and J lost 4, with 20 bases in between.

The chain recombines TRBV9 with TRBJ2-7; 8 positions match TRBD1. The germline V gene has CDR1 SGDLS and CDR2 YYNGEE. J gave up 3 bases and V 0 bases, and 2 bases lay outside the gene matches. This CDR3 is 14 amino acids long. DNA for the CDR3: TGTGCCAGCAGCGTAGGGACAGGGCGCTACGAGCAGTACTTC. It yields the protein CASSVGTGRYEQYF.

The chain carries TRBV7-9 and TRBJ1-4; D may be TRBD1 (5 bases). The ends were cut back, 3 bases at V and 7 bases at J, with 12 bases in the middle. Germline CDR1 is SEHNR and CDR2 is FQNEAQ (reference sequence). The CDR3 loop spans 14 amino acids. The CDR3 DNA follows: TGTGCCAGCAGCTTTGGAGGGGCGGGTGAAAAACTGTTTTTT. Protein: CASSFGGAGEKLFF.

This sequence joins TRBV6-5 and TRBJ1-6, with a weak D call TRBD1 (5 bases). Trimming shortened V by 2 bases and J by 7 bases, and 9 bases separated the two germline ends. This CDR3 has 14 amino acids. Germline V gene data show CDR1 as MNHEY and CDR2 as SVGAGI. The CDR3 is CASSYGGSNSPLHF. The CDR3 DNA follows: TGTGCCAGCAGTTACGGGGGGTCCAATTCACCCCTCCACTTT.

The V and J genes are TRBV5-6 and TRBJ2-3; D might be TRBD1 (5 bases). Germline V gene data show CDR1 as SGHDT and CDR2 as YYEEEE. The germline V and J ends were trimmed by 0 bases and 2 bases, with 10 bases remaining between them. CDR3 length: 15 amino acids. CDR3 nucleotides: TGTGCCAGCAGCTTGGCAGGGCTCTACACAGATACGCAGTATTTT. Translation: CASSLAGLYTDTQYF.

The gene calls are TRBV10-3 and TRBJ1-1; D remains ambiguous. The CDR3 totals 11 residues. V lost 2 bases to trimming and J lost 8 bases, with 6 bases between them. Germline V gene sequence: CDR1 ENHRY, CDR2 SYGVKD. This CDR3 is CAISERSEAFF. CDR3 sequence (DNA): TGTGCCATCAGTGAGAGATCCGAAGCTTTCTTT.

The genes are TRBV14 and TRBJ1-1; TRBD1 is a possible D gene (5 bases). The CDR3 is made up of 13 amino acids. Trimming pared 9 bases from V and 0 bases from J, leaving 11 bases between. Germline-derived CDR1 and CDR2 are SGHDN and FVKESK. CDR3 sequence: CASSRDMNTEAFF. CDR3 in DNA: TGTGCCAGTAGCAGGGATATGAACACTGAAGCTTTCTTT.

This chain links TRBV9 with TRBJ2-7; D possibly uses TRBD1 or TRBD2 (6 bases each). V lost 3 bases and J 3 bases, leaving 13 bases between the germline ends. This CDR3 is 14 amino acids long. The V gene's germline CDR1 is SGDLS and CDR2 YYNGEE. CDR3 protein: CASSAGDLGYEQYF. In nucleotides, the CDR3 is TGTGCCAGCAGCGCAGGGGACTTGGGCTACGAGCAGTACTTC.

Remarks on this clone: At one end, the junction sequence differs from germline, possibly due to a read error. The V call is TRBV19, the J call TRBJ1-1; a possible D gene is TRBD1 (5 bases). Germline V gene sequence: CDR1 LNHDA, CDR2 SQIVND (reference sequence). The CDR3 contains 14 residues. CDR3: CASSSPGRTIESFF. The CDR3 bases are TGTGCCAGTAGTTCACCGGGACGGACCATTGAATCTTTCTTT.

About this clone itself: Other DNA sequences in the same sample also yield this CDR3. The chain has TRBV5-1 and TRBJ1-5; D is unresolved. The CDR3 extends over 13 amino acids. With 0 bases removed from V and 1 base from J, the gap between germline ends came to 2 bases. Germline assignment: CDR1 SGHRS and CDR2 YFSETQ. The CDR3 sequence is CASSLDSNQPQHF. The CDR3 region has the DNA TGCGCCAGCAGCTTGGACAGCAATCAGCCCCAGCATTTT.

The V and J genes are TRBV2 and TRBJ2-1, with unresolved D. Trimming removed 4 bases at V and 1 base at J, with 2 bases between. CDR3 length equals 12 residues. Germline lookup yields CDR1 SNHLY and CDR2 FYNNEI. CDR3 bases: TGTGCCAGCAGTGCTTCCTACAATGAGCAGTTCTTC. Protein product: CASSASYNEQFF.

The chain is built from TRBV19 and TRBJ2-7; 10 nucleotides align to TRBD2. V lost 1 base and J lost 2; bases outside the gene matches: 2. Germline CDR1 and CDR2: LNHDA and SQIVND (reference sequence). CDR3 size: 15 residues. CDR3 sequence reads: CASSIGLAGAYEQYF. The CDR3 region has the DNA TGTGCCAGTAGTATAGGCCTAGCGGGAGCCTACGAGCAGTACTTC.

This rearrangement joins TRBV29-1 to TRBJ2-1; D could derive from TRBD1 or TRBD2 (5 bases each). Between the trimmed V and J ends, which lost 7 bases and 7 bases, there was a span of 14 bases. This CDR3 has 12 amino acids. CDR1 SQVTM and CDR2 ANQGSEA come from the germline V gene. CDR3 loop: CSGRDRLNEQFF. In DNA form, the CDR3 reads TGCAGCGGCCGGGACCGACTGAATGAGCAGTTCTTC.

J is TRBJ2-6 and V is TRBV6-1, with D perhaps being TRBD1 or TRBD2 (5 bases each). CDR3 length equals 17 residues. Trimming left V 0 bases short and J 3 bases short, with 12 bases between. CDR1 is MNHNS, CDR2 SASEGT, per germline. CDR3: CASSEAAGAGGANVLTF. CDR3 bases: TGTGCCAGCAGTGAAGCGGCCGGGGCCGGTGGGGCCAACGTCCTGACTTTC.

The chain combines TRBV7-9 with TRBJ1-2; no clear D gene. CDR3 length equals 17 residues. The V and J ends lost 5 bases and 0 bases respectively, with 19 bases between them. Germline V CDR1 and CDR2: SEHNR, FQNEAQ (reference sequence). The CDR3 DNA is TGTGCCAGCAGCCCCTCTTGGGCGCAGGATTCTAACTATGGCTACACCTTC. This gives the protein CASSPSWAQDSNYGYTF.

This clone has a handful of counts. The chain is built from TRBV2 and TRBJ1-4, with D unclear. The CDR3 contains 16 residues. Germline values: CDR1 SNHLY, CDR2 FYNNEI. V was cut by 0 bases and J by 3 bases, with 11 bases left in between. The CDR3: CASSEAGRGPNEKLFF. The CDR3 bases are TGTGCCAGCAGTGAAGCGGGCAGAGGACCTAATGAAAAACTGTTTTTT.

This clone was found a few times. V is TRBV2 and J is TRBJ1-6; D call uncertain. The V gene's germline CDR1 is SNHLY and CDR2 FYNNEI. V dropped 7 bases and J dropped 6 bases, with 13 bases sitting between them. The CDR3 consists of 14 residues. CDR3 protein: CASTPGSANSPLHF. The CDR3 nucleotides read TGTGCCAGCACCCCGGGGTCCGCTAATTCACCCCTCCACTTT. Variable domain in full (rest from reference TRBV2 and TRBJ1-6): EPEVTQTPSHQVTQMGQEVILRCVPISNHLYFYWYRQILGQKVEFLVSFYNNEISEKSEIFDDQFSVERPDGSNFTLKIRSTKLEDSAMYFCASTPGSANSPLHFGNGTRLTVT.

The rearrangement uses TRBV10-2 and TRBJ1-4; 8 positions match TRBD1. From germline, CDR1 is WSHSY and CDR2 SAAADI. The V gene end was trimmed by 5 bases and the J gene end by 7 bases; junction bases not matched to a gene: 9. This CDR3 comprises 15 residues. The CDR3 DNA reads as TGCGCCAGCAGTCCACGACAGGGGAGAGGTGAAAAACTGTTTTTT. Translation gives CASSPRQGRGEKLFF.

V and J are TRBV6-4 and TRBJ2-3; 8 bases match TRBD1. Germline V gives CDR1 MRHNA, CDR2 SNTAGT. The CDR3 runs 15 residues. V gave up 6 bases and J gave up 1 base; unmatched junction bases: 6. This chain's CDR3 is CASSPQGDRTDTQYF. CDR3 in DNA: TGTGCCAGCAGCCCACAGGGGGACCGCACAGATACGCAGTATTTT.

The chain employs TRBV11-2 and TRBJ2-1, with D possibly TRBD1 on 7 matching bases. CDR3 length: 16 amino acids. V lost 2 bases, J lost 9 bases, and 20 bases lay in between. Germline values: CDR1 SGHAT, CDR2 FQNNGV. Here the CDR3 DNA reads TGTGCCAGCAGCTTACCCACAGGGGACGTCGGGAGTGAGCAGTTCTTC. This encodes CASSLPTGDVGSEQFF.

The rearrangement uses TRBV19 and TRBJ2-1; 10 nucleotides agree with TRBD1. The trim removed 3 bases at V and 3 bases at J, leaving 2 bases unmatched. The V gene's germline CDR1 is LNHDA and CDR2 SQIVND (reference sequence). CDR3 length: 15 residues. DNA of the CDR3: TGTGCCAGTAGTATGGGGACAGGGGACTACAATGAGCAGTTCTTC. This translates into CASSMGTGDYNEQFF.

The chain couples TRBV6-5 to TRBJ2-2, with D uncertain. Germline CDR1 MNHEY, CDR2 SVGAGI. The germline V and J ends were trimmed by 1 base and 6 bases, with 12 bases remaining between them. The CDR3 totals 15 residues. CDR3 amino acids: CASSYLNSYSGELFF. The DNA of the CDR3 is TGTGCCAGCAGTTACTTGAATAGTTATTCCGGGGAGCTGTTTTTT.

The chain has TRBV7-2 and TRBJ2-7, with D unclear. Trimming removed 1 base at V and 2 bases at J, with 9 bases between. CDR1 is SGHTA, CDR2 FQGNSA, per germline. The CDR3 spans 14 residues. The CDR3 loop is CASSLVPEAYEQYF. DNA for the CDR3: TGTGCCAGCAGCTTAGTGCCAGAAGCCTACGAGCAGTACTTC.